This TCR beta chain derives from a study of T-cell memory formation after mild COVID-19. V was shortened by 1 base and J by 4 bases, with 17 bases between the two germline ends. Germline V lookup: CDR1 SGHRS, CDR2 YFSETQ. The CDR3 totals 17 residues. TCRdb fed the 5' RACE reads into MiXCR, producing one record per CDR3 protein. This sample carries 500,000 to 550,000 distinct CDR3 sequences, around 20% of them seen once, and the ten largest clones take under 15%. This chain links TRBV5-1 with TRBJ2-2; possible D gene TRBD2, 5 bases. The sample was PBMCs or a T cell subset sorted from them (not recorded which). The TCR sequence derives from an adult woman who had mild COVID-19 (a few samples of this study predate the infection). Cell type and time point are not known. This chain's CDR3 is CASSLRGYSVSTGELFF. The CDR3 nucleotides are TGCGCCAGCAGCTTGAGAGGGTATTCGGTTAGCACCGGGGAGCTGTTTTTT.